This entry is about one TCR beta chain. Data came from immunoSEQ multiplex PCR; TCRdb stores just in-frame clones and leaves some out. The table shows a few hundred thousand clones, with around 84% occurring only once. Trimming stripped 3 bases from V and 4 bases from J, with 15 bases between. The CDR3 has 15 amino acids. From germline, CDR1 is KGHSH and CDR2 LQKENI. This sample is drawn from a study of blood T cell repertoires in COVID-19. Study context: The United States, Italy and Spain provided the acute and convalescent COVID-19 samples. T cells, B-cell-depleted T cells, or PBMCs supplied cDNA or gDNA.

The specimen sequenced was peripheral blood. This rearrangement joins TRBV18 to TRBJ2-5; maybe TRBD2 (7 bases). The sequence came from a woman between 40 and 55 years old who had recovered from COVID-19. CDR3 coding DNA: TGTGCCAGCTCACCGGAGGGGGGGGCCAGAGAGACCCAGTACTTC. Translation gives CASSPEGGARETQYF.